This TCR beta chain was sequenced in a study of T-cell reconstitution after alpha-beta-depleted transplantation in children. Study-level points and caveats: At the one-year point after transplant, T-cell counts and TCRbeta diversity were found to come mostly from T cells that had been newly produced.

V lost 5 bases and J 6 bases, leaving 12 bases between the germline ends. This CDR3 has 13 amino acids. Germline CDR1 MGHRA, CDR2 YSYEKL. Preparation of the TCRbeta library involved a method that used unique molecular identifiers. TCRdb ran MiXCR on the PCR reads and lists one entry per CDR3 protein. The sample lists about 900,000 distinct CDR3 sequences; roughly 29% were seen once. As concerns this clonotype: What it binds is unknown.

The receptor was isolated from a boy younger than two who had a stem cell transplant for SCID, so the T cells may come from the graft donor. Here the sequenced sample was PBMCs, mostly from graft donor cells, taken 360 days after TCRalphabeta/CD19-depleted stem cell transplant. The chain recombines TRBV4-1 with TRBJ2-3; D gene unclear. Here the CDR3 reads CASSFGAVDTQYF. CDR3 coding DNA: TGCGCCAGCAGCTTTGGTGCCGTGGATACGCAGTATTTT.